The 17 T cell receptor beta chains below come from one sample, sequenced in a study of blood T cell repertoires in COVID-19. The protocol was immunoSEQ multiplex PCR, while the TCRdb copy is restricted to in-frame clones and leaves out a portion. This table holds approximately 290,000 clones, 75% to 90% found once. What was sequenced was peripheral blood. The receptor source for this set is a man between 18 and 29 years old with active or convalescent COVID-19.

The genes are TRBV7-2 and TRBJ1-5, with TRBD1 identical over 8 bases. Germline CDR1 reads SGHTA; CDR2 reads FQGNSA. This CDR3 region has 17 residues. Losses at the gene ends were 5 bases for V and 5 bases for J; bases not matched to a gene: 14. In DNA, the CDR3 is TGTGCCAGCAGCCTTGACCTGACAGGGGCAAATTATCAGCCCCAGCATTTT. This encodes CASSLDLTGANYQPQHF.

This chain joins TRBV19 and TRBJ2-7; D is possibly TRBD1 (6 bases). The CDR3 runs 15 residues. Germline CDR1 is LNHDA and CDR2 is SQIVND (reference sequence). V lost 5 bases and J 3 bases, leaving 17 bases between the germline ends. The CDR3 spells CASSAWTEGFYEQYF. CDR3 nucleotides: TGTGCCAGTAGTGCATGGACAGAAGGTTTCTACGAGCAGTACTTC.

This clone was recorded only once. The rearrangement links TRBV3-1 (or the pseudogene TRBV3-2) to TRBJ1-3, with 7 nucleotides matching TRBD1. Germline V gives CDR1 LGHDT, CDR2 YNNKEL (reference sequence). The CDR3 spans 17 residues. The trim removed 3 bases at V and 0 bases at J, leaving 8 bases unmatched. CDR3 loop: CASSHGTAGASGNTIYF. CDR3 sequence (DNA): TGTGCCAGCAGCCACGGGACAGCGGGTGCCTCTGGAAACACCATATATTTT.

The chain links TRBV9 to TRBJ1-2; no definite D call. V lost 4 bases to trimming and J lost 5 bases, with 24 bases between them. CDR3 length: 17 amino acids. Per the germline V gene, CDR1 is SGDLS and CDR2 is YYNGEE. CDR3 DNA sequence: TGTGCCAGCAGCCCCCTCGGGTCCTCCTCGGGTCGTTATGGCTACACCTTC. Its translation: CASSPLGSSSGRYGYTF.

The CDR3 loop reads CASTRDRGSLNTEAFF. CDR3 coding DNA: TGTGCCAGTACCCGGGACAGGGGTTCGCTGAACACTGAAGCTTTCTTT. V and J are TRBV19 and TRBJ1-1, with TRBD1 matching over 10 bases. CDR1 and CDR2 (germline): LNHDA, SQIVND (reference sequence). This CDR3 has 16 amino acids. J lost 0 bases, V lost 7 bases, and 8 bases had no gene match.

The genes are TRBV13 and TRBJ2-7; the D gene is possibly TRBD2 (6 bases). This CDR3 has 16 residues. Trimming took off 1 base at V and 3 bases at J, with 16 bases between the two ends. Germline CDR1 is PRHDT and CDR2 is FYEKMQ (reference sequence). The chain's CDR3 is CASSLAGGATDYEQYF. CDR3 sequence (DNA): TGTGCCAGCAGCTTAGCCGGGGGAGCGACCGACTACGAGCAGTACTTC.

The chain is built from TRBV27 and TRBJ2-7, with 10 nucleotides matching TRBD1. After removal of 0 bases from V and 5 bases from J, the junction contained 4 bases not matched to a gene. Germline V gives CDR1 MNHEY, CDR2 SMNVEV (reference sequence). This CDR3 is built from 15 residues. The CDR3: CASSLSGTGVNEQYF. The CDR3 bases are TGTGCCAGCAGTTTATCCGGGACAGGGGTTAACGAGCAGTACTTC.

The CDR3 is CASRLAGGETQYF. The CDR3 coding sequence is TGCGCCAGCAGACTAGCGGGAGGTGAGACCCAGTACTTC. The rearrangement joins TRBV5-1 to TRBJ2-5, with 12 bases fitting TRBD2. In germline, CDR1 is SGHRS, CDR2 YFSETQ. Trimming cost V 5 bases and J 5 bases; bases outside gene matches: 1. There are 13 residues in the CDR3.

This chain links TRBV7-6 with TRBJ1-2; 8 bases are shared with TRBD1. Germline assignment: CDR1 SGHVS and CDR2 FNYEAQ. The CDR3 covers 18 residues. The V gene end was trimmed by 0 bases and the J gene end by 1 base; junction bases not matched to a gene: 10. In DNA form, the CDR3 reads TGTGCCAGCAGCTTAGCTGAGGACAGGGTCTATAGTAACTATGGCTACACCTTC. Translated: CASSLAEDRVYSNYGYTF.

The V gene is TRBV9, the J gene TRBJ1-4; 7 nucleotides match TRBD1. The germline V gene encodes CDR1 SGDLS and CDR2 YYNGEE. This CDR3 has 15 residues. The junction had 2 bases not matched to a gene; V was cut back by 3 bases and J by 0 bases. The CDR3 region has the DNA TGTGCCAGCAGCGAGGGGGCAACAACTAATGAAAAACTGTTTTTT. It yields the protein CASSEGATTNEKLFF.

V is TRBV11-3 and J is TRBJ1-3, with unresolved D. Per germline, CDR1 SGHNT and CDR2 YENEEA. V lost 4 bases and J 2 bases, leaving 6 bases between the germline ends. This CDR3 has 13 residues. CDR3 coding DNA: TGTGCCAGCAGCTCCAATCCTGGAAACACCATATATTTT. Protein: CASSSNPGNTIYF.

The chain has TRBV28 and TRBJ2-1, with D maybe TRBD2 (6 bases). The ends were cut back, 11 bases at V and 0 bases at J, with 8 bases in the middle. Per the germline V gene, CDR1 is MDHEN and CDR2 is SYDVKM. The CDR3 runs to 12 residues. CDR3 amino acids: CAGGSSYNEQFF. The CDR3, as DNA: TGTGCCGGGGGGAGCTCCTACAATGAGCAGTTCTTC. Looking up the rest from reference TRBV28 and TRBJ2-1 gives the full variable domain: DVKVTQSSRYLVKRTGEKVFLECVQDMDHENMFWYRQDPGLGLRLIYFSYDVKMKEKGDIPEGYSVSREKKERFSLILESASTNQTSMYLCAGGSSYNEQFFGPGTRLTVL.

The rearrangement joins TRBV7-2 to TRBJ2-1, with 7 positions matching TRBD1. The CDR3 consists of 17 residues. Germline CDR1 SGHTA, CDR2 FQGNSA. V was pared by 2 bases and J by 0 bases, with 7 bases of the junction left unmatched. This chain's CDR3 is CASSLRGTVSSYNEQFF. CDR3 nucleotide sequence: TGTGCCAGCAGCTTAAGAGGGACAGTTAGCTCCTACAATGAGCAGTTCTTC. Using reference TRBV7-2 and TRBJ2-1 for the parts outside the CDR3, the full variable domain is GAGVSQSPSNKVTEKGKDVELRCDPISGHTALYWYRQSLGQGLEFLIYFQGNSAPDKSGLPSDRFSAERTGGSVSTLTIQRTQQEDSAVYLCASSLRGTVSSYNEQFFGPGTRLTVL.

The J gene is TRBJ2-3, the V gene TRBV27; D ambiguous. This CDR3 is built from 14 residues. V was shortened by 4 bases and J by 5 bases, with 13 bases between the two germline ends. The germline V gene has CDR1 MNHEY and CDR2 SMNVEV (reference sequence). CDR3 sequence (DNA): TGTGCCAGCAGTTCGAGGCTTTCCGGAGATACGCAGTATTTT. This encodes CASSSRLSGDTQYF.

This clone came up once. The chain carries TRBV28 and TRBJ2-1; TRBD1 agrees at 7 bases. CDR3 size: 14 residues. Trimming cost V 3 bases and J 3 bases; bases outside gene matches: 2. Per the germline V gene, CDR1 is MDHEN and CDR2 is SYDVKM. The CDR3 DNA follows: TGTGCCAGCAGTTTGACAGGGCTCTACAATGAGCAGTTCTTC. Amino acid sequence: CASSLTGLYNEQFF.

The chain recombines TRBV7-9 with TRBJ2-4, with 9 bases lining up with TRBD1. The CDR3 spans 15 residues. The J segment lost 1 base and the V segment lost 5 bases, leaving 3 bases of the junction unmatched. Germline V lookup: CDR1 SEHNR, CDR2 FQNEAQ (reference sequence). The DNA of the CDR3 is TGTGCCAGCAGCCCCGGACAGGGGGCCAAAAACATTCAGTACTTC. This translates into CASSPGQGAKNIQYF.

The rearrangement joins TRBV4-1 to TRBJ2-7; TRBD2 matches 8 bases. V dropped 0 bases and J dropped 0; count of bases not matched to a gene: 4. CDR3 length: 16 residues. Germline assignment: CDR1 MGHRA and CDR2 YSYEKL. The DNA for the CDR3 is TGCGCCAGCAGCCAAGATCAAACTAGCGGCTCCTACGAGCAGTACTTC. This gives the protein CASSQDQTSGSYEQYF.